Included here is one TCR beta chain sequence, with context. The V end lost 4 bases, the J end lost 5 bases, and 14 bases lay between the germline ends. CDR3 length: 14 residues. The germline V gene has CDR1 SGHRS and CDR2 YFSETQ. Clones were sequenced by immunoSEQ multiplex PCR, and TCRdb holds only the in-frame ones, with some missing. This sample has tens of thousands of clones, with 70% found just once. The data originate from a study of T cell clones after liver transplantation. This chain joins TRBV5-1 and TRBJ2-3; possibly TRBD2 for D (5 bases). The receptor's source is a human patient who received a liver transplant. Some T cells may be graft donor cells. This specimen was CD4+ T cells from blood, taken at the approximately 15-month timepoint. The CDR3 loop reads CASSAGMGRDTQYF. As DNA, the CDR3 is TGCGCCAGCAGCGCGGGTATGGGGAGAGATACGCAGTATTTT.